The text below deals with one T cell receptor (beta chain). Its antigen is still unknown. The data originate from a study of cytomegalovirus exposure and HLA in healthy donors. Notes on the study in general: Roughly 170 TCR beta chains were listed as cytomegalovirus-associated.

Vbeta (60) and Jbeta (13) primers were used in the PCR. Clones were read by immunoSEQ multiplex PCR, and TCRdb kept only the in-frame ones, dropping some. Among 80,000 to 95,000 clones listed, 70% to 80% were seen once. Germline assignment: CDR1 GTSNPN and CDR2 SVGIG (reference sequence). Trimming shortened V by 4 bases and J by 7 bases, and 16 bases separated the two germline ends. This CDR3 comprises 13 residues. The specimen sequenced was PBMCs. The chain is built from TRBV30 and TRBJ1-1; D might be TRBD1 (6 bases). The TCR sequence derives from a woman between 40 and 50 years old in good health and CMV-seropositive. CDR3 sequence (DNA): TGTGCCTGGAATGTGGGGGCGCAGGATGAAGCTTTCTTT. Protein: CAWNVGAQDEAFF. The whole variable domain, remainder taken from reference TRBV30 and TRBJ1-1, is SQTIHQWPATLVQPVGSPLSLECTVEGTSNPNLYWYRQAAGRGLQLLFYSVGIGQISSEVPQNLSASRPQDRQFILSSKKLLLSDSGFYLCAWNVGAQDEAFFGQGTRLTVV.